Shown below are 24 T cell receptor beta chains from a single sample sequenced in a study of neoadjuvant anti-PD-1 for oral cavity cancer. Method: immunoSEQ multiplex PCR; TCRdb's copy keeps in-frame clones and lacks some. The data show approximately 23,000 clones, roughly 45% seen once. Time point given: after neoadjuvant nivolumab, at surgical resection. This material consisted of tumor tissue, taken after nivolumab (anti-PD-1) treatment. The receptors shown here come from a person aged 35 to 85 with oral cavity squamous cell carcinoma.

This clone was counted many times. The CDR3 DNA reads TGTGCCAGCAGCTTAGGCCTCGCAGGTTTGATCTCCGGGGAGCTGTTTTTT. The encoded protein is CASSLGLAGLISGELFF. The chain uses TRBV13 and TRBJ2-2; D is ambiguous. Germline values: CDR1 PRHDT, CDR2 FYEKMQ (reference sequence). Trimming stripped 0 bases from V and 6 bases from J, with 17 bases between. The CDR3 totals 17 residues.

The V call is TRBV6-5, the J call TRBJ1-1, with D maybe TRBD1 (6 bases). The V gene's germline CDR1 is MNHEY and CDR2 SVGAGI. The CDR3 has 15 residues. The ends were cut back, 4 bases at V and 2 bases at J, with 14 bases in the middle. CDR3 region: CASSSTPGVNTEAFF. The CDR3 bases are TGTGCCAGCAGTTCCACCCCAGGGGTTAACACTGAAGCTTTCTTT.

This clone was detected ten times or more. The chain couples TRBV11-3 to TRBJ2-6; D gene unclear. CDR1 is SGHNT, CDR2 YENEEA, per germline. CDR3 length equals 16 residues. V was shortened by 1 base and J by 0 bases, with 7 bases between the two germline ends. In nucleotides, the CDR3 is TGTGCCAGCAGCTTAGTGACGCCCTCTGGGGCCAACGTCCTGACTTTC. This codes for CASSLVTPSGANVLTF.

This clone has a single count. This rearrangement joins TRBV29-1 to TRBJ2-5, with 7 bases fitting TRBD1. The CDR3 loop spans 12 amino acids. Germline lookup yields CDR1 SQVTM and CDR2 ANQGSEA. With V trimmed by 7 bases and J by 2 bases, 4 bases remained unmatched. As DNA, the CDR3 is TGCAGCGCCGCAGGGGGTCAAGAGACCCAGTACTTC. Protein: CSAAGGQETQYF.

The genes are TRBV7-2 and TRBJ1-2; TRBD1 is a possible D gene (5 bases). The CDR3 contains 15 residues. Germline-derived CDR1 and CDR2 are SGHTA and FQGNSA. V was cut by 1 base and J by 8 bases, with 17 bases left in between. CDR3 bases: TGTGCCAGCAGCTTAGTCACAGGCCCCGCAGGGGGCTACACCTTC. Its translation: CASSLVTGPAGGYTF.

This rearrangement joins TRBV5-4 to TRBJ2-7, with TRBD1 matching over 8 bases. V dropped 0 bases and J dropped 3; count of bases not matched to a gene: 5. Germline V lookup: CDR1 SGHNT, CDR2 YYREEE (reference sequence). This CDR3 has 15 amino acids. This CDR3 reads CASSLGQGIDYEQYF. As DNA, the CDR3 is TGTGCCAGCAGCTTGGGACAGGGGATCGACTACGAGCAGTACTTC.

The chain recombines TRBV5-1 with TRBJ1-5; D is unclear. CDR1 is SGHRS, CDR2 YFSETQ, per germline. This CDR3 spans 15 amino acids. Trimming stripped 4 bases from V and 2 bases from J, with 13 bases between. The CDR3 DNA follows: TGCGCCAGCAGCCCCGATGGTCGGGGCAATCAGCCCCAGCATTTT. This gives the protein CASSPDGRGNQPQHF.

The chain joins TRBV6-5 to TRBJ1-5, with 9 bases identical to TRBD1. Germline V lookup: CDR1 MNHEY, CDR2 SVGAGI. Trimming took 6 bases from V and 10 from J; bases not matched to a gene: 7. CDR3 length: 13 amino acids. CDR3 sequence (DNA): TGTGCCAGCAGAGCAGGACAGGGGCAACCCCAGCATTTT. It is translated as CASRAGQGQPQHF.

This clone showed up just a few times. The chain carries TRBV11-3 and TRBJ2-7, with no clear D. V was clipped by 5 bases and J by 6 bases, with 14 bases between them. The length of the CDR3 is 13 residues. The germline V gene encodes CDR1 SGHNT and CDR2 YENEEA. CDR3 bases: TGTGCCAGCAGCCCCCATAAGTCGCCCGAGCAGTACTTC. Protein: CASSPHKSPEQYF. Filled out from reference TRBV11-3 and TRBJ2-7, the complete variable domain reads EAGVVQSPRYKIIEKKQPVAFWCNPISGHNTLYWYLQNLGQGPELLIRYENEEAVDDSQLPKDRFSAERLKGVDSTLKIQPAELGDSAVYLCASSPHKSPEQYFGPGTRLTVT.

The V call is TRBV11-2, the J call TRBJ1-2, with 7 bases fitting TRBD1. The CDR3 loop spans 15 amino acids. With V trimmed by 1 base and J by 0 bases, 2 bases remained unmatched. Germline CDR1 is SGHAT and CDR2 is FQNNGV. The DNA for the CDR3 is TGTGCCAGCAGCTTAGCCAGGGGGACTAACTATGGCTACACCTTC. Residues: CASSLARGTNYGYTF.

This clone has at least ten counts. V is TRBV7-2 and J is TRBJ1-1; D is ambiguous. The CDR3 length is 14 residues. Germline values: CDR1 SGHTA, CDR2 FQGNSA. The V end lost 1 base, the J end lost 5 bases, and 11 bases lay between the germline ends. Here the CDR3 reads CASSLEGLGTEAFF. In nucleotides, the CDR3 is TGTGCCAGCAGCTTAGAAGGGTTGGGGACTGAAGCTTTCTTT.

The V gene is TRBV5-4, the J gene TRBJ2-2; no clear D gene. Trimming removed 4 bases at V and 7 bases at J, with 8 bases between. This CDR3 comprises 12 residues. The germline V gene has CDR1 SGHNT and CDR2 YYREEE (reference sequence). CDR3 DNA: TGTGCCAGCAGCCTCGTTGGCGGGGAGCTGTTTTTT. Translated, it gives CASSLVGGELFF.

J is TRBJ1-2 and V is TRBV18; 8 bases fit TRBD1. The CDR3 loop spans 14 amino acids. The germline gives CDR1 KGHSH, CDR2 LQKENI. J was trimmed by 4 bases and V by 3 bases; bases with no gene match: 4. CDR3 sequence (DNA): TGTGCCAGCTCACCGGACAGGGCGGCCTATGGCTACACCTTC. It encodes CASSPDRAAYGYTF.

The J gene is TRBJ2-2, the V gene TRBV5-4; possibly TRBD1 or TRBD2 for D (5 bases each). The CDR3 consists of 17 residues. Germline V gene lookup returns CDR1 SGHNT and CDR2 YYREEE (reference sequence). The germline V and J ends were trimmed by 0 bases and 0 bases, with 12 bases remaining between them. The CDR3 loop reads CASSLVVGTANTGELFF. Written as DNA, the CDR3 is TGTGCCAGCAGCTTGGTTGTGGGGACCGCGAACACCGGGGAGCTGTTTTTT.

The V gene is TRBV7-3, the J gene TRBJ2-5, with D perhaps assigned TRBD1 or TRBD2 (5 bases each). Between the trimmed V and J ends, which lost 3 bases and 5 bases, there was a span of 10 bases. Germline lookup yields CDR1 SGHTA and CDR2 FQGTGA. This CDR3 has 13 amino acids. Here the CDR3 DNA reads TGTGCCAGCAGCTTGTGGGGGTCGGAGACCCAGTACTTC. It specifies CASSLWGSETQYF.

CDR3 sequence: CASSLHQGTTEAFF. CDR3 coding DNA: TGTGCCAGCAGCTTACATCAGGGGACCACTGAAGCTTTCTTT. This sequence joins TRBV7-3 and TRBJ1-1, with a weak D call TRBD1 (6 bases). The CDR3 is made up of 14 amino acids. Trimming removed 2 bases at V and 4 bases at J, with 11 bases between. The germline CDR1 and CDR2 sequences are SGHTA and FQGTGA.

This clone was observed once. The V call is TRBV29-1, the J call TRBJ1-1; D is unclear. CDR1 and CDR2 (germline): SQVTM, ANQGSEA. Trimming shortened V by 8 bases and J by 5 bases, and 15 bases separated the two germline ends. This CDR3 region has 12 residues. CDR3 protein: CSSHSGQTEAFF. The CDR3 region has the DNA TGCAGCTCACATTCGGGTCAGACTGAAGCTTTCTTT. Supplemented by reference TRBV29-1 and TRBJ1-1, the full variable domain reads SAVISQKPSRDICQRGTSLTIQCQVDSQVTMMFWYRQQPGQSLTLIATANQGSEATYESGFVIDKFPISRPNLTFSTLTVSNMSPEDSSIYLCSSHSGQTEAFFGQGTRLTVV.

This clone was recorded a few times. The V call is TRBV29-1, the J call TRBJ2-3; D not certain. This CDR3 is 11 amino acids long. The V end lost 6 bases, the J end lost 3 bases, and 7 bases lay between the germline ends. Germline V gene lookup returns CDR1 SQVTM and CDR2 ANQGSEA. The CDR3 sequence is CSVGRTDTQYF. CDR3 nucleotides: TGCAGCGTCGGGCGGACAGATACGCAGTATTTT.

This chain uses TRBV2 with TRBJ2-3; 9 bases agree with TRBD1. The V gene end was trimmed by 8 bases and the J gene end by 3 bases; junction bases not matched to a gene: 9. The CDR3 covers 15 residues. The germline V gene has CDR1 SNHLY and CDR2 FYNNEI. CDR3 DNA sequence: TGTGCCAGCCGGGCCACAGGGGGCAGGACAGATACGCAGTATTTT. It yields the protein CASRATGGRTDTQYF.

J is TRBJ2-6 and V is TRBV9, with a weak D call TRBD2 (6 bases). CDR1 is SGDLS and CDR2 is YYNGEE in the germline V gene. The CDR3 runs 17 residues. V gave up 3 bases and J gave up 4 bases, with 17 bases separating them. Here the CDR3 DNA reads TGTGCCAGCAGCGCCCTAGCTGGGGGACTCGGGGCCAACGTCCTGACTTTC. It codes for CASSALAGGLGANVLTF.

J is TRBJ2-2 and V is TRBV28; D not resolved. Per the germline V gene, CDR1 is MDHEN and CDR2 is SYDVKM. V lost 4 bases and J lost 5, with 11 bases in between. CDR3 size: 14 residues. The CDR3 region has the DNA TGTGCCAGCAGTTCCCTGGGCCGAACCGGGGAGCTGTTTTTT. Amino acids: CASSSLGRTGELFF.

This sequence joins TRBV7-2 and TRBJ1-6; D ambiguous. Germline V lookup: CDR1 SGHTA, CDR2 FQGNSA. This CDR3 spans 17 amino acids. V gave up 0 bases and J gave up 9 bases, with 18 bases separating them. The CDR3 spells CASSLASLGIVSSPLHF. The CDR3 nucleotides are TGTGCCAGCAGCTTAGCTTCCCTCGGGATTGTCTCTTCACCCCTCCACTTT.

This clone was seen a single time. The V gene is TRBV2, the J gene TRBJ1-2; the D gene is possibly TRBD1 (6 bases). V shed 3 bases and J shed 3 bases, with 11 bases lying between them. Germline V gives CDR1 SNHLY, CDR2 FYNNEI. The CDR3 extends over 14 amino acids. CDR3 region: CASSDRGRHYGYTF. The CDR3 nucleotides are TGTGCCAGCAGTGACAGGGGACGTCACTATGGCTACACCTTC.

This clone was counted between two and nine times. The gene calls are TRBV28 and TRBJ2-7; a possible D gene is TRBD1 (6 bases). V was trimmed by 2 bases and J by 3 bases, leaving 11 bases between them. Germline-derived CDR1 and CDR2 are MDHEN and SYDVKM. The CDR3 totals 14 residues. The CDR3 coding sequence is TGTGCCAGCAGTTTAGGGGGACAAGTCTACGAGCAGTACTTC. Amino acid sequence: CASSLGGQVYEQYF.